These 30 T cell receptor beta chains originate from one sample sequenced in a study of OX40 agonist ivuxolimab in advanced cancers. Produced via immunoSEQ multiplex PCR; TCRdb's table is partial and in-frame only. The top ten hold more than 6% of the sample, which has tens of thousands of clones, about 81% seen once. The sample consisted of CD4+ or CD8+ T cells sorted from blood, taken in a trial of the OX40 agonist ivuxolimab. These receptors were taken from an adult with an advanced solid tumor such as melanoma, head and neck, liver or kidney cancer.

This clone has only a few counts. The chain couples TRBV18 to TRBJ1-2; D possibly corresponds to TRBD1 (5 bases). With 5 bases removed from V and 6 bases from J, the gap between germline ends came to 13 bases. This CDR3 has 13 residues. Germline V lookup: CDR1 KGHSH, CDR2 LQKENI. The CDR3 DNA is TGTGCCAGCTCAGCCAGGGTTGGGGATGGCTACACCTTC. It codes for CASSARVGDGYTF.

CDR3 residues: CASSYSTATDTQYF. For the CDR3, the DNA is TGTGCCAGCAGTTACTCGACAGCTACAGATACGCAGTATTTT. The rearrangement links TRBV6-5 to TRBJ2-3, with D possibly being TRBD1 (5 bases). Germline values: CDR1 MNHEY, CDR2 SVGAGI. The CDR3 extends over 14 amino acids. Trimming shortened V by 0 bases and J by 3 bases, and 7 bases separated the two germline ends.

The chain combines TRBV6-5 with TRBJ1-1; D possibly corresponds to TRBD1 (5 bases). CDR1 is MNHEY and CDR2 is SVGAGI in the germline V gene. There are 15 residues in the CDR3. Trimming removed 8 bases from V and 2 bases from J, with 18 bases in between. This chain's CDR3 is CASQKNTGANTEAFF. CDR3 coding DNA: TGTGCCAGCCAGAAAAATACAGGAGCAAACACTGAAGCTTTCTTT.

The chain employs TRBV27 and TRBJ2-7, with no clear D. Trimming took 4 bases from V and 2 from J, leaving 12 bases between them. The CDR3 has 14 amino acids. The germline V gene encodes CDR1 MNHEY and CDR2 SMNVEV (reference sequence). The CDR3 protein is CASSSPTLTYEQYF. The CDR3 nucleotides read TGTGCCAGCAGTTCCCCTACACTAACCTACGAGCAGTACTTC.

This chain links TRBV28 with TRBJ2-2; 8 bases agree with TRBD1. Germline loops: CDR1 MDHEN, CDR2 SYDVKM. The trim removed 3 bases at V and 2 bases at J, leaving 5 bases unmatched. The CDR3 spans 16 residues. The CDR3 nucleotides read TGTGCCAGCAGTTTGTTTGGACAGGGAAACACCGGGGAGCTGTTTTTT. Translating gives CASSLFGQGNTGELFF.

CDR3 bases: TGTGCCAGCAGTGGAACTAACAATGAGCAGTTCTTC. This translates into CASSGTNNEQFF. The rearrangement uses TRBV6-4 and TRBJ2-1; D remains unclear. CDR1 is MRHNA, CDR2 SNTAGT, per germline. Trimming stripped 4 bases from V and 5 bases from J, with 6 bases between. The CDR3 consists of 12 residues.

The chain recombines TRBV5-4 with TRBJ2-7; 10 bases map to TRBD2. The germline V gene has CDR1 SGHNT and CDR2 YYREEE (reference sequence). The V segment lost 0 bases and the J segment 2 bases; nucleotides outside the gene matches: 8. This CDR3 has 17 amino acids. DNA of the CDR3: TGTGCCAGCAGCTTGGAGGCTAGCGGGGGACGAGCCTACGAGCAGTACGTC. It yields the protein CASSLEASGGRAYEQYV.

In this sample, this clone turned up once. The J gene is TRBJ2-7, the V gene TRBV5-4; D assignment may be TRBD1 or TRBD2 (6 bases each). There are 14 residues in the CDR3. Deletions cut 4 bases from V and 7 bases from J, with 18 bases between. Looked up from germline, CDR1 is SGHNT and CDR2 is YYREEE (reference sequence). The chain's CDR3 is CASSQLPGAREQYV. CDR3 sequence (DNA): TGTGCCAGCAGCCAATTGCCGGGGGCGCGGGAGCAGTACGTC.

There are a few counts of this clone. The chain links TRBV9 to TRBJ1-2; no definite D call. This CDR3 has 14 residues. Trimming stripped 3 bases from V and 0 bases from J, with 9 bases between. The germline CDR1 and CDR2 sequences are SGDLS and YYNGEE. CDR3 coding DNA: TGTGCCAGCAGCGCAGACCTAGCTAACTATGGCTACACCTTC. It specifies CASSADLANYGYTF.

This clone was observed a handful of times. V and J are TRBV2 and TRBJ1-5; the match to TRBD1 covers 9 bases. J gave up 6 bases and V 9 bases, and 12 bases lay outside the gene matches. Germline CDR1 reads SNHLY; CDR2 reads FYNNEI. This CDR3 is built from 15 residues. The CDR3 here is CASAFRDRVIQPQHF. CDR3 DNA sequence: TGTGCCAGTGCCTTCCGGGACAGGGTAATTCAGCCCCAGCATTTT.

The rearrangement links TRBV5-6 to TRBJ2-7; possible D gene TRBD1, 7 bases. CDR3 length: 15 residues. V shed 4 bases and J shed 12 bases, with 26 bases lying between them. Germline CDR1 reads SGHDT; CDR2 reads YYEEEE. CDR3 sequence: CASSPRDSLLRASYF. Here the CDR3 DNA reads TGTGCCAGCAGCCCGCGGGACAGCCTTCTACGAGCATCGTACTTC.

The V and J genes are TRBV2 and TRBJ1-6; D unclear. Germline lookup yields CDR1 SNHLY and CDR2 FYNNEI. The V gene lost 6 bases and the J gene lost 3 bases, with 6 bases spanning the gap. This CDR3 comprises 13 residues. CDR3 coding DNA: TGTGCCAGCAGATTGGACTATAATTCACCCCTCCACTTT. It yields the protein CASRLDYNSPLHF. Using reference TRBV2 and TRBJ1-6 for the parts outside the CDR3, the full variable domain is EPEVTQTPSHQVTQMGQEVILRCVPISNHLYFYWYRQILGQKVEFLVSFYNNEISEKSEIFDDQFSVERPDGSNFTLKIRSTKLEDSAMYFCASRLDYNSPLHFGNGTRLTVT.

The chain combines TRBV7-9 with TRBJ2-3; D is unclear. CDR1 is SEHNR, CDR2 FQNEAQ, per germline (reference sequence). V was pared by 7 bases and J by 6 bases, with 11 bases between. This CDR3 region has 12 residues. CDR3 residues: CASTFQPDTQYF. The CDR3 bases are TGTGCCAGCACCTTCCAGCCGGATACGCAGTATTTT. Combining the CDR3 with reference TRBV7-9 and TRBJ2-3 gives the whole variable domain DTGVSQNPRHKITKRGQNVTFRCDPISEHNRLYWYRQTLGQGPEFLTYFQNEAQLEKSRLLSDRFSAERPKGSFSTLEIQRTEQGDSAMYLCASTFQPDTQYFGPGTRLTVL.

V usage is TRBV10-3 and J usage is TRBJ2-7; TRBD1 is a possible D gene (5 bases). The ends were cut back, 3 bases at V and 1 base at J, with 13 bases in the middle. CDR3 length: 15 amino acids. Germline V gene data show CDR1 as ENHRY and CDR2 as SYGVKD. The CDR3 DNA reads TGTGCCATCAGTGATCCAGGTCAGGGATCCTACGAGCAGTACTTC. This translates into CAISDPGQGSYEQYF.

The rearrangement links TRBV6-5 to TRBJ2-1; D not resolved. V shed 5 bases and J shed 8 bases, with 13 bases lying between them. Germline-derived CDR1 and CDR2 are MNHEY and SVGAGI. The CDR3 loop spans 13 amino acids. CDR3 DNA: TGTGCCAGCAGTCGCCCCTCCTCTCATGAGCAGTTCTTC. Its protein is CASSRPSSHEQFF.

This chain uses TRBV7-9 with TRBJ2-7, with a weak D call TRBD1 (6 bases). The CDR3 extends over 15 amino acids. V shed 3 bases and J shed 2 bases, with 14 bases lying between them. Looked up from germline, CDR1 is SEHNR and CDR2 is FQNEAQ (reference sequence). CDR3 coding DNA: TGTGCCAGCAGCTTCCGAGGGACACCCACCTACGAGCAGTACTTC. This codes for CASSFRGTPTYEQYF. The variable domain in full, with the rest retrieved from reference TRBV7-9 and TRBJ2-7, is DTGVSQNPRHKITKRGQNVTFRCDPISEHNRLYWYRQTLGQGPEFLTYFQNEAQLEKSRLLSDRFSAERPKGSFSTLEIQRTEQGDSAMYLCASSFRGTPTYEQYFGPGTRLTVT.

The V gene is TRBV28, the J gene TRBJ2-1; 11 bases align to TRBD2. Germline values: CDR1 MDHEN, CDR2 SYDVKM. Unmatched junction bases numbered 11, after V lost 3 bases and J lost 7 bases. This CDR3 spans 17 amino acids. The CDR3 sequence: CASSFGGASGRLNEQFF. In nucleotides, the CDR3 is TGTGCCAGCAGTTTTGGGGGAGCTAGCGGGAGGCTAAATGAGCAGTTCTTC.

This rearrangement joins TRBV7-9 to TRBJ1-5; D may be TRBD1 (5 bases). Germline CDR1 and CDR2: SEHNR and FQNEAQ (reference sequence). The CDR3 is made up of 14 amino acids. V lost 2 bases and J lost 3, with 8 bases in between. The CDR3: CASSLTGPNQPQHF. In DNA form, the CDR3 reads TGTGCCAGCAGCTTAACGGGGCCCAATCAGCCCCAGCATTTT.

The chain is built from TRBV29-1 and TRBJ2-5; 11 bases map to TRBD2. The J segment lost 3 bases and the V segment lost 5 bases, leaving 8 bases of the junction unmatched. This CDR3 is built from 15 residues. Germline V gives CDR1 SQVTM, CDR2 ANQGSEA. The CDR3 loop reads CSVTTSGGGKETQYF. DNA for the CDR3: TGCAGCGTTACAACTAGCGGGGGCGGGAAAGAGACCCAGTACTTC.

This sequence joins TRBV15 and TRBJ1-3, with unresolved D. CDR1 LNHNV and CDR2 YYDKDF come from the germline V gene (reference sequence). The CDR3 loop spans 16 amino acids. Deletions cut 2 bases from V and 0 bases from J, with 11 bases between. For the CDR3, the DNA is TGTGCCACCAGCAGACATGGACCGAGCTCTGGAAACACCATATATTTT. Translation gives CATSRHGPSSGNTIYF.

The chain carries TRBV19 and TRBJ1-2, with D maybe TRBD1 (5 bases). The CDR3 has 14 residues. Germline-derived CDR1 and CDR2 are LNHDA and SQIVND (reference sequence). V lost 5 bases and J lost 6, with 16 bases in between. The CDR3 loop is CASSYARDLDGYTF. CDR3 DNA: TGTGCCAGTAGTTACGCCAGGGACTTGGATGGCTACACCTTC.

The chain links TRBV5-1 to TRBJ1-2; 9 nucleotides align to TRBD1. The CDR3 runs to 14 residues. Germline values: CDR1 SGHRS, CDR2 YFSETQ. The trim removed 2 bases at V and 8 bases at J, leaving 7 bases unmatched. This chain's CDR3 is CASSFPGDRGGYTF. The CDR3 DNA reads as TGCGCCAGCAGCTTCCCCGGAGACAGGGGGGGCTACACCTTC.

This chain joins TRBV19 and TRBJ2-7; 7 nucleotides line up with TRBD1. V was clipped by 6 bases and J by 3 bases; unmatched bases: 8. Germline V gene sequence: CDR1 LNHDA, CDR2 SQIVND (reference sequence). The CDR3 runs to 14 residues. The CDR3 sequence is CASSLLGQDYEQYF. In DNA, the CDR3 is TGTGCCAGTAGCTTACTCGGACAGGACTACGAGCAGTACTTC.

This sequence joins TRBV28 and TRBJ1-3; D may be TRBD1 (6 bases). The germline V and J ends were trimmed by 6 bases and 4 bases, with 13 bases remaining between them. CDR1 MDHEN and CDR2 SYDVKM come from the germline V gene. This CDR3 is built from 14 residues. The CDR3 loop is CASSPTGIGNTIYF. The CDR3 nucleotides are TGTGCCAGCAGCCCCACAGGGATCGGAAACACCATATATTTT.

The CDR3 nucleotides are TGTGCCAGCAGCGTAGGGTGGGCCGGAGACACCGGGGAGCTGTTTTTT. This sequence encodes CASSVGWAGDTGELFF. The chain is built from TRBV9 and TRBJ2-2; D not resolved. The germline V and J ends were trimmed by 0 bases and 3 bases, with 12 bases remaining between them. CDR1 and CDR2 from the germline V gene are SGDLS and YYNGEE. The CDR3 is 16 amino acids. Based on the CDR3 plus reference TRBV9 and TRBJ2-2, the full variable domain is DSGVTQTPKHLITATGQRVTLRCSPRSGDLSVYWYQQSLDQGLQFLIQYYNGEERAKGNILERFSAQQFPDLHSELNLSSLELGDSALYFCASSVGWAGDTGELFFGEGSRLTVL.

V usage is TRBV4-2 and J usage is TRBJ2-5, with D possibly being TRBD2 (5 bases). The CDR3 covers 14 residues. Germline values: CDR1 LGHNA, CDR2 YNFKEQ. The V end lost 1 base, the J end lost 1 base, and 7 bases lay between the germline ends. In DNA form, the CDR3 reads TGTGCCAGCAGCCAAGGGACTTCCCAAGAGACCCAGTACTTC. Translating it yields CASSQGTSQETQYF.

This clone was observed a few times. This chain uses TRBV28 with TRBJ1-6, with D perhaps TRBD1 (5 bases). The V gene's germline CDR1 is MDHEN and CDR2 SYDVKM. Trimming removed 7 bases at V and 8 bases at J, with 12 bases between. The CDR3 length is 13 residues. CDR3 sequence: CASIEDTHSPLHF. CDR3 sequence (DNA): TGTGCCAGCATTGAGGACACCCATTCACCCCTCCACTTT.

This rearrangement joins TRBV4-1 to TRBJ2-1, with a tentative D call TRBD2 (6 bases). The CDR3 has 16 amino acids. The germline V gene encodes CDR1 MGHRA and CDR2 YSYEKL. V was trimmed by 1 base and J by 1 base, leaving 11 bases between them. The CDR3 DNA sequence: TGCGCCAGCAGCCAAGTGTCCGGGGGATCCTACAATGAGCAGTTCTTC. Its protein is CASSQVSGGSYNEQFF.

The J gene is TRBJ2-3, the V gene TRBV6-4; no definite D call. This CDR3 is 13 amino acids long. The germline V and J ends were trimmed by 6 bases and 1 base, with 8 bases remaining between them. Germline lookup yields CDR1 MRHNA and CDR2 SNTAGT. The DNA for the CDR3 is TGTGCCAGCAGGAACTCGGGCACAGATACGCAGTATTTT. This sequence encodes CASRNSGTDTQYF.

The rearrangement uses TRBV5-4 and TRBJ2-1; tentatively, D is TRBD2 (5 bases). V shed 3 bases and J shed 5 bases, with 9 bases lying between them. The CDR3 consists of 13 residues. The germline V gene encodes CDR1 SGHNT and CDR2 YYREEE (reference sequence). The CDR3 loop reads CASSYTRNNEQFF. CDR3 bases: TGTGCCAGCAGCTATACTAGGAACAATGAGCAGTTCTTC.